Shown below are 20 T cell receptor beta chains from a single sample sequenced in a study of early T cells in non-severe SARS-CoV-2 infection. MiXCR, applied by TCRdb to the 5' RACE reads, yields one record per CDR3 protein. The data contain some 50,000 distinct CDR3 sequences, 5.4% of them singletons. Here the sequenced sample was whole blood, taken at baseline. These TCRs come from an adult who was a healthcare worker with PCR-confirmed SARS-CoV-2 infection or an uninfected control (not recorded which).

This clonotype has a handful of counts. The rearrangement links TRBV7-2 to TRBJ2-4; D unresolved. The V end lost 0 bases, the J end lost 7 bases, and 7 bases lay between the germline ends. The CDR3 consists of 13 residues. Looked up from germline, CDR1 is SGHTA and CDR2 is FQGNSA. The DNA of the CDR3 is TGTGCCAGCAGCTTAGCGGAGTGGAACATTCAGTACTTC. Protein sequence: CASSLAEWNIQYF. Combining the CDR3 with reference TRBV7-2 and TRBJ2-4 gives the whole variable domain GAGVSQSPSNKVTEKGKDVELRCDPISGHTALYWYRQSLGQGLEFLIYFQGNSAPDKSGLPSDRFSAERTGGSVSTLTIQRTQQEDSAVYLCASSLAEWNIQYFGAGTRLSVL.

This CDR3 is CSAGHSNQPQHF. The CDR3 DNA is TGCAGCGCGGGACATAGCAATCAGCCCCAGCATTTT. The genes are TRBV29-1 and TRBJ1-5; D may be TRBD1 (6 bases). There are 12 residues in the CDR3. Trimming left V 7 bases short and J 0 bases short, with 7 bases between. Germline assignment: CDR1 SQVTM and CDR2 ANQGSEA.

This clonotype was recorded at least ten times. The rearrangement links TRBV5-1 to TRBJ1-2; TRBD1 matches at 9 bases. The length of the CDR3 is 15 residues. With 2 bases clipped from V and 6 bases from J, the junction kept 8 bases outside the gene matches. Per the germline V gene, CDR1 is SGHRS and CDR2 is YFSETQ. The CDR3 is CASSLPGQGSHGYTF. CDR3 nucleotide sequence: TGCGCCAGCAGCTTACCGGGACAGGGAAGCCATGGCTACACCTTC. Variable domain in full (rest from reference TRBV5-1 and TRBJ1-2): KAGVTQTPRYLIKTRGQQVTLSCSPISGHRSVSWYQQTPGQGLQFLFEYFSETQRNKGNFPGRFSGRQFSNSRSEMNVSTLELGDSALYLCASSLPGQGSHGYTFGSGTRLTVV.

This clonotype was seen repeatedly, ten times or more. This chain joins TRBV20-1 and TRBJ1-1; no clear D. The length of the CDR3 is 14 residues. Trimming removed 5 bases at V and 1 base at J, with 14 bases between. The V gene's germline CDR1 is DFQATT and CDR2 SNEGSKA (reference sequence). Here the CDR3 DNA reads TGCAGTGCTCTGCGGCTCCCAGGGAACACTGAAGCTTTCTTT. Translated: CSALRLPGNTEAFF.

This clonotype was detected ten times or more. V and J are TRBV6-5 and TRBJ1-6; 8 bases are a match to TRBD1. This CDR3 has 14 residues. The ends lost 4 bases at V and 12 bases at J; junction bases unmatched: 8. Germline values: CDR1 MNHEY, CDR2 SVGAGI. DNA of the CDR3: TGTGCCAGCAGTTTGGACAGGGATACAGGACCCCTCCACTTT. It yields the protein CASSLDRDTGPLHF.

This clonotype has only a few counts. The chain couples TRBV9 to TRBJ2-1; D is perhaps TRBD2 (5 bases). The V and J ends lost 0 bases and 3 bases respectively, with 13 bases between them. This CDR3 is built from 16 residues. The germline CDR1 and CDR2 sequences are SGDLS and YYNGEE. Here the CDR3 DNA reads TGTGCCAGCAGCGTAGGGAGGAATGAAGTCTACAATGAGCAGTTCTTC. As protein: CASSVGRNEVYNEQFF.

The chain links TRBV30 to TRBJ2-7, with TRBD1 identical over 8 bases. The CDR3 is 12 residues long. The V gene end was trimmed by 2 bases and the J gene end by 6 bases; junction bases not matched to a gene: 3. CDR1 is GTSNPN and CDR2 is SVGIG in the germline V gene (reference sequence). The CDR3 bases are TGTGCCTGGAGTCAGGGGGCCCGCGAGCAGTACTTC. Protein product: CAWSQGAREQYF. Full variable domain (missing parts from reference TRBV30 and TRBJ2-7): SQTIHQWPATLVQPVGSPLSLECTVEGTSNPNLYWYRQAAGRGLQLLFYSVGIGQISSEVPQNLSASRPQDRQFILSSKKLLLSDSGFYLCAWSQGAREQYFGPGTRLTVT.

This clonotype was detected only a few times. The chain combines TRBV7-9 with TRBJ2-6; TRBD1 agrees at 7 bases. With 0 bases clipped from V and 3 bases from J, the junction kept 5 bases outside the gene matches. The CDR3 loop spans 17 amino acids. Germline V CDR1 and CDR2: SEHNR, FQNEAQ (reference sequence). The CDR3 here is CASSLARQGSGANVLTF. In DNA, the CDR3 is TGTGCCAGCAGCTTAGCAAGACAGGGTAGTGGGGCCAACGTCCTGACTTTC.

This clonotype was recorded at least ten times. The rearrangement joins TRBV12-3 or TRBV12-4 to TRBJ2-7, with 7 bases matching TRBD1. With 4 bases clipped from V and 1 base from J, the junction kept 13 bases outside the gene matches. CDR3 length: 17 amino acids. The CDR3 coding sequence is TGTGCCAGCAGTTCAGGGGGACGTGAGGAACTTTCCTACGAGCAGTACTTC. Its translation is CASSSGGREELSYEQYF.

With respect to this clonotype: This may arise from a read error, as a much more abundant clone is one base away. The chain employs TRBV6-6 and TRBJ2-7; possibly TRBD2 for D (5 bases). From germline, CDR1 is MNHNY and CDR2 SVGAGI (reference sequence). CDR3 size: 14 residues. The CDR3 sequence is CASTNGLAIHELYF. CDR3 bases: TGTGCCAGCACTAACGGGCTAGCTATACACGAGCTGTACTTC.

This chain joins TRBV9 and TRBJ2-1; tentatively, D is TRBD1 or TRBD2 (6 bases each). The V and J ends lost 2 bases and 9 bases respectively, with 18 bases between them. CDR1 and CDR2 from the germline V gene are SGDLS and YYNGEE. The CDR3 runs to 15 residues. CDR3: CASSVAPGRGGEQFF. In DNA, the CDR3 is TGTGCCAGCAGCGTCGCTCCCGGGAGAGGGGGTGAGCAGTTCTTC.

This clonotype was observed many times. The chain joins TRBV29-1 to TRBJ2-2; 8 bases are shared with TRBD1. The V segment lost 5 bases and the J segment 3 bases; nucleotides outside the gene matches: 5. This CDR3 is built from 14 residues. CDR1 SQVTM and CDR2 ANQGSEA come from the germline V gene. In DNA form, the CDR3 reads TGCAGCGTTTCTGGACAGGGAGACACCGGGGAGCTGTTTTTT. Translated, it gives CSVSGQGDTGELFF.

This clonotype was counted only a few times. This chain connects TRBV7-8 to TRBJ2-1; 9 nucleotides match TRBD2. The length of the CDR3 is 15 residues. Trimming took 4 bases from V and 6 from J; bases not matched to a gene: 7. Germline CDR1 SGHVS, CDR2 FQNEAQ. The CDR3 spells CASSSGLAPLNEQFF. Written as DNA, the CDR3 is TGTGCCAGCAGCTCAGGACTAGCGCCCCTCAATGAGCAGTTCTTC. Looking up the rest from reference TRBV7-8 and TRBJ2-1 gives the full variable domain: GAGVSQSPRYKVAKRGQDVALRCDPISGHVSLFWYQQALGQGPEFLTYFQNEAQLDKSGLPSDRFFAERPEGSVSTLKIQRTQQEDSAVYLCASSSGLAPLNEQFFGPGTRLTVL.

DNA of the CDR3: TGTGCCAGCAGTTACCCGCCTCAGCGGGAGTATGGTGAGCAGTTCTTC. This gives the protein CASSYPPQREYGEQFF. The chain combines TRBV6-2 or TRBV6-3 with TRBJ2-1; 8 bases agree with TRBD2. J was trimmed by 9 bases and V by 2 bases; bases with no gene match: 12. Germline V gives CDR1 MNHEY, CDR2 SVGEGT. The CDR3 is 16 residues long.

The chain joins TRBV6-2 or TRBV6-3 to TRBJ2-2; the D is unclear. This CDR3 has 14 residues. V was pared by 2 bases and J by 8 bases, with 12 bases between. CDR1 is MNHEY, CDR2 SVGEGT, per germline. The chain's CDR3 is CASSYRDLAGELFF. In DNA, the CDR3 is TGTGCCAGCAGTTACAGGGATTTAGCTGGGGAGCTGTTTTTT.

This clonotype is medium-sized within its sample. V and J are TRBV6-5 and TRBJ2-6; perhaps TRBD2 as D (5 bases). The V and J ends lost 6 bases and 0 bases respectively, with 18 bases between them. The CDR3 has 18 residues. Germline CDR1 reads MNHEY; CDR2 reads SVGAGI. The CDR3 spells CASSPYEGWNSGANVLTF. The CDR3 bases are TGTGCCAGCAGCCCGTATGAGGGCTGGAACTCTGGGGCCAACGTCCTGACTTTC.

This clonotype was counted many times. The chain joins TRBV18 to TRBJ1-4; 10 bases are shared with TRBD1. The V gene's germline CDR1 is KGHSH and CDR2 LQKENI. The CDR3 consists of 15 residues. Unmatched junction bases numbered 11, after V lost 10 bases and J lost 6 bases. The CDR3 here is CATKTSGTGDEKLFF. DNA of the CDR3: TGTGCCACCAAAACCTCCGGGACAGGGGATGAAAAACTGTTTTTT.

This clonotype was detected only a few times. The chain recombines TRBV3-1 with TRBJ2-7; D may be TRBD1 (6 bases). Trimming cost V 0 bases and J 2 bases, with 26 bases left between them. The CDR3 has 20 residues. Per germline, CDR1 LGHDT and CDR2 YNNKEL (reference sequence). CDR3 sequence: CASSQDLVTLVLQGAYEQYF. For the CDR3, the DNA is TGTGCCAGCAGCCAAGATTTGGTCACTCTAGTGTTACAGGGAGCCTACGAGCAGTACTTC.

The V call is TRBV7-7, the J call TRBJ2-2; 11 bases are shared with TRBD2. The junction had 4 bases not matched to a gene; V was cut back by 6 bases and J by 7 bases. Germline CDR1 is SSHAT and CDR2 is FNYEAQ (reference sequence). This CDR3 has 14 residues. For the CDR3, the DNA is TGTGCCAGCAGGCCACTAGCGGGAGTCGGGGAGCTGTTTTTT. It codes for CASRPLAGVGELFF.

This chain connects TRBV2 to TRBJ2-3; D is unclear. Germline values: CDR1 SNHLY, CDR2 FYNNEI. Trimming cost V 5 bases and J 6 bases, with 15 bases left between them. The CDR3 runs 14 residues. The CDR3 bases are TGTGCCAGCAGTTATGGTCAAGGGATTGATACGCAGTATTTT. It translates to CASSYGQGIDTQYF.